This T cell receptor beta chain was sequenced for a study of monozygotic twins with inflammatory bowel disease. This CDR3 is built from 16 residues. In germline, CDR1 is LGHNA, CDR2 YNFKEQ. Following a re-call of the 5' RACE reads, TCRdb has one entry per CDR3 protein and lacks DNA. The sample's table shows fewer than 350,000 distinct CDR3 sequences. The sequence was collected from a human donor with ulcerative colitis or Crohn's disease, or a healthy co-twin of an affected twin (not recorded which). The source material was blood. V is TRBV4-2 and J is TRBJ2-1; the D call from TCRdb, TRBD1, cannot be confirmed without DNA. The CDR3 loop is CASSQFPGVSYNEQFF.